The clone carrying this T cell receptor beta chain showed up just a few times. These data come from a study of patients and donors after allogeneic stem cell transplantation. The trim removed 4 bases at V and 4 bases at J, leaving 4 bases unmatched. Germline CDR1 and CDR2: SGHDT and YYEEEE. The CDR3 covers 13 residues. TCRdb ran MiXCR on the RT-PCR reads and lists one entry per CDR3 protein. The data contain some 200,000 distinct CDR3 sequences, more than 35% of them singletons. Source material: blood, either unsorted or a sorted T cell fraction (not recorded which). The TCR was taken from a human donor who was either an allogeneic HSCT recipient or a stem cell or donor lymphocyte infusion donor (not recorded which). It is not recorded whose cells these are; they may come from a transplant donor. The rearrangement uses TRBV5-6 and TRBJ1-2; 7 nucleotides align to TRBD1. The CDR3, as DNA: TGTGCCAGCAGCGTTGGGACAGTCTATGGCTACACCTTC. It yields the protein CASSVGTVYGYTF.